These T cell receptor beta chains were read from a single sample in a study of CD8+CD57+ T cells in acquired aplastic anemia. TCRdb fed the reads into MiXCR, producing one record per CDR3 protein. The repertoire holds fewer than 150,000 distinct CDR3 sequences, roughly 50% seen once, with under 3% in the top ten. The source material was sorted CD4+, CD8+, or CD8+CD57+ T cells (not recorded which) from PBMCs. The receptor source for this set is a human donor in good health, serving as a control. Both conserved end residues are part of each CDR3. D genes are given only for firm matches. Only part of the rows carry a size: once, few, many, or a class if the clone is expanded.

V	J	size	D	DNA	CDR3
TRBV9	TRBJ2-2	-	-	TGTGCCAGCACGCGTGGCCTCGGGGAGCTGTTTTTT	CASTRGLGELFF
TRBV10-3	TRBJ1-3	-	TRBD1	TGTGCCATCAGTGAGTCGGGGACAGGGGGATCTGGAAACACCATATATTTT	CAISESGTGGSGNTIYF
TRBV20-1	TRBJ2-3	many	TRBD1	TGCAGTGCGTGGGACAGGGGGATGACAGATACGCAGTATTTT	CSAWDRGMTDTQYF
TRBV7-9	TRBJ1-6	-	TRBD1	TGTGCCAGCAGCCCGACAGGGGAGGATTCACCCCTCCACTTT	CASSPTGEDSPLHF
TRBV18	TRBJ1-5	many	-	TGTGCCAGCTCCGACGGGATTTCAGGTCAGCCCCAGCATTTT	CASSDGISGQPQHF
TRBV5-1	TRBJ2-2	-	-	TGCGCCAGCAGCCTTACGGATCGGCCAGACACCGGGGAGCTGTTTTTT	CASSLTDRPDTGELFF
TRBV10-3	TRBJ2-5	many	TRBD2	TGTGCCATCAGTGACGACGGACTAGCGGGGGGGGAGACCCAGTACTTC	CAISDDGLAGGETQYF
TRBV14	TRBJ1-3	many	-	TGTGCCAGCAGCCAAGATAGAGTACCTGGAAACACCATATATTTT	CASSQDRVPGNTIYF
TRBV5-1	TRBJ1-2	-	-	TGCGCCAGCAGCGTTAACAGGGATGGGGGCTACACCTTC	CASSVNRDGGYTF
TRBV29-1	TRBJ2-3	-	TRBD2	TGCAGCGTTGACCAAGCGGGGGGTGGAGATACGCAGTATTTT	CSVDQAGGGDTQYF
TRBV4-2	TRBJ2-7	many	TRBD2	TGTGCCAGCAGCCAAGATAGCACGGGAGGCCAGGGGCAGTACTTC	CASSQDSTGGQGQYF
TRBV7-2	TRBJ2-7	once	-	TGTGCCAGCAGCCAAGGCCCCCGAAGCCTCGAGCAGTACTTC	CASSQGPRSLEQYF
TRBV4-1	TRBJ2-2	many	TRBD1	TGCGCCAGCAGTCTCGGACAGGGTATGGCCGGGGAGCTGTTTTTT	CASSLGQGMAGELFF
TRBV7-2	TRBJ2-7	once	-	TGTGCCAGCAGCAAAGACAGCTACGAGCAGTACTTC	CASSKDSYEQYF
TRBV20-1	TRBJ1-4	many	TRBD1	TGCAGTGCTAGAGATCCCGTGACAGGGGGGCGAGAAAAACTGTTTTTT	CSARDPVTGGREKLFF
TRBV10-3	TRBJ2-7	-	TRBD2	TGTGCCATCAGTGCGACTAGCGCCCACGAGCAGTACTTC	CAISATSAHEQYF
TRBV18	TRBJ1-2	many	-	TGTGCCAGCTCACCAGAGCGAGTCTATGGCTACACCTTC	CASSPERVYGYTF
TRBV2	TRBJ2-5	-	TRBD1	TGTGCCAGCAGCTACGACAGGGTACGTGAGACCCAGTACTTC	CASSYDRVRETQYF
TRBV7-2	TRBJ2-7	few	TRBD2	TGTGCCAGCAGCTTAGGACTAGCGGACTCCTACGAGCAGTACTTC	CASSLGLADSYEQYF
TRBV29-1	TRBJ1-1	-	-	TGCAGCGTTGAACCAAACACTGAAGCTTTCTTT	CSVEPNTEAFF
TRBV7-6	TRBJ1-2	-	TRBD1	TGTGCCAGCAGCTTAGGAACGGGACAGGGGAACTATGGCTACACCTTC	CASSLGTGQGNYGYTF
TRBV7-9	TRBJ2-5	few	TRBD2	TGTGCCAGCAGCTTAGGAGGTAGCGGGGACCAAGAGACCCAGTACTTC	CASSLGGSGDQETQYF
TRBV20-1	TRBJ2-1	many	TRBD1	TGCAGTGCCGAGACAGGGCTGGGCTCCTACAATGAGCAGTTCTTC	CSAETGLGSYNEQFF
TRBV7-9	TRBJ1-6	-	-	TGTGCCAGCAGCTTAGGTCGACTCAGGGCCTCTCGCTTCCTTTTT	CASSLGRLRASRFLF
TRBV29-1	TRBJ1-2	-	-	TGCAGCGTGTTGAGGGGGAACTATGGCTACACCTTC	CSVLRGNYGYTF
TRBV2	TRBJ2-5	-	TRBD2	TGTGCCAGCAGTACCGGGACTAGCGGGGGGGCCGGAGAGACCCAGTACTTC	CASSTGTSGGAGETQYF
TRBV20-1	TRBJ2-5	many	TRBD2	TGCAGTGCTTTAAGCGGGGGCCAAGAGACCCAGTACTTC	CSALSGGQETQYF